The rows below give T cell receptor beta chains drawn from one sample of a study of cytomegalovirus exposure and HLA in healthy donors. Sequencing used immunoSEQ multiplex PCR; TCRdb keeps in-frame clones, though not all of them. This sample carries roughly 180,000 clones, about four fifths of them seen once, and the ten largest clones take approximately 0.98%. Sequencing input: PBMCs. These receptors came from a young man in good health and CMV-seronegative. Both conserved end residues are part of each CDR3. A D gene is named only where the DNA matches it firmly. The listing skips clone size in some rows; elsewhere it reads once, few, many or a size class.

size: NA
J: TRBJ2-1
V: TRBV5-8
D: NA
CDR3: CASSLMQGGNYEQFF
DNA: TGTGCCAGCAGCTTGATGCAGGGAGGCAATTACGAGCAGTTCTTC

size: NA
J: TRBJ2-7
V: TRBV4-1
D: NA
CDR3: CASSHTDRDDYEQYF
DNA: TGCGCCAGCAGCCATACCGATCGAGATGACTACGAGCAGTACTTC

size: once
J: TRBJ2-2
V: TRBV29-1
D: NA
CDR3: CSVRGVGPGELFF
DNA: TGCAGCGTCAGAGGAGTTGGTCCCGGGGAGCTGTTTTTT

size: NA
J: TRBJ2-7
V: TRBV4-2
D: TRBD2
CDR3: CASSQAGTSRYEQYF
DNA: TGTGCCAGCAGCCAAGCCGGGACTAGCCGCTACGAGCAGTACTTC

size: once
J: TRBJ1-1
V: TRBV11-1
D: NA
CDR3: CASSYGQWLVAFF
DNA: TGTGCCAGCAGCTACGGACAATGGCTCGTGGCTTTCTTT

size: NA
J: TRBJ2-7
V: TRBV7-9
D: TRBD1
CDR3: CASRGGTGNFYEQYF
DNA: TGTGCCAGCAGAGGGGGGACAGGAAATTTCTACGAGCAGTACTTC

size: few
J: TRBJ2-5
V: TRBV6-1
D: NA
CDR3: CASSDGSSWSSQETQYF
DNA: TGTGCCAGCAGTGATGGGTCGAGTTGGAGTAGTCAAGAGACCCAGTACTTC

size: NA
J: TRBJ2-3
V: TRBV6-6
D: TRBD1
CDR3: CASSHRDRGTDTQYF
DNA: TGTGCCAGCAGTCACCGGGACAGGGGAACAGATACGCAGTATTTT

size: NA
J: TRBJ2-3
V: TRBV29-1
D: TRBD2
CDR3: CSGTSGGSATTDTQYF
DNA: TGCAGCGGGACTAGCGGGGGGTCCGCTACAACAGATACGCAGTATTTT

size: NA
J: TRBJ2-7
V: TRBV6-4
D: TRBD2
CDR3: CASRAYPSGSYEQYF
DNA: TGTGCCAGCAGGGCCTACCCTAGCGGGAGTTACGAGCAGTACTTC

size: NA
J: TRBJ1-1
V: TRBV7-3
D: TRBD1
CDR3: CASSLGAQGHTEAFF
DNA: TGTGCCAGCAGCCTCGGGGCACAGGGGCACACTGAAGCTTTCTTT

size: NA
J: TRBJ2-7
V: TRBV4-3
D: TRBD2
CDR3: CASSQDVPSGSYEQYF
DNA: TGCGCCAGCAGCCAAGATGTACCTAGCGGATCCTACGAGCAGTACTTC

size: once
J: TRBJ2-3
V: TRBV9
D: NA
CDR3: CASSARTQFTDTQYF
DNA: TGTGCCAGCAGCGCGAGGACTCAATTCACAGATACGCAGTATTTT

size: NA
J: TRBJ2-7
V: TRBV11-2
D: NA
CDR3: CASSLAGGRYEQYF
DNA: TGTGCCAGCAGCTTAGCGGGGGGCCGGTACGAGCAGTACTTC

size: NA
J: TRBJ2-1
V: TRBV27
D: TRBD2
CDR3: CGSGTPYNEQFF
DNA: TGCGGTAGCGGGACACCTTACAATGAGCAGTTCTTC

size: NA
J: TRBJ2-5
V: TRBV28
D: TRBD2
CDR3: CASSMTSGGAGETQYF
DNA: TGTGCCAGCAGTATGACTAGCGGGGGGGCCGGAGAGACCCAGTACTTC

size: NA
J: TRBJ1-2
V: TRBV30
D: NA
CDR3: CAWSRGYAGYTF
DNA: TGTGCCTGGAGTCGAGGGTACGCTGGCTACACCTTC

size: once
J: TRBJ2-2
V: TRBV19
D: NA
CDR3: CASSIKGQATGELFF
DNA: TGTGCCAGTAGTATAAAGGGGCAGGCTACCGGGGAGCTGTTTTTT

size: NA
J: TRBJ1-2
V: TRBV19
D: NA
CDR3: CASASKALYGYTF
DNA: TGTGCCAGTGCTTCGAAAGCGCTTTATGGCTACACCTTC

size: NA
J: TRBJ1-3
V: TRBV5-6
D: NA
CDR3: CASSLRDPGNTIYF
DNA: TGTGCCAGCAGCCTACGGGATCCCGGAAACACCATATATTTT

size: NA
J: TRBJ1-3
V: TRBV19
D: TRBD1
CDR3: CASSRTGAGNTIYF
DNA: TGTGCCAGTAGTAGGACAGGGGCTGGAAACACCATATATTTT

size: once
J: TRBJ2-1
V: TRBV7-8
D: NA
CDR3: CASSLAGEGVNEQFF
DNA: TGTGCCAGCAGCTTAGCAGGGGAAGGAGTCAATGAGCAGTTCTTC

size: NA
J: TRBJ2-2
V: TRBV5-8
D: TRBD2
CDR3: CASSFYAGGPPGELFF
DNA: TGTGCCAGCAGCTTCTACGCGGGGGGGCCCCCCGGGGAGCTGTTTTTT

size: NA
J: TRBJ2-7
V: TRBV7-6
D: NA
CDR3: CASSLSRGSSEQYF
DNA: TGTGCCAGCAGCTTATCAAGGGGGTCTTCCGAGCAGTACTTC

size: few
J: TRBJ1-1
V: TRBV4-3
D: NA
CDR3: CASSQTPNRKQNTEAFF
DNA: TGCGCCAGCAGCCAAACGCCGAACAGGAAGCAGAACACTGAAGCTTTCTTT

size: once
J: TRBJ1-3
V: TRBV5-1
D: NA
CDR3: CASSLAGNTIYF
DNA: TGCGCCAGCAGCTTGGCCGGGAACACCATATATTTT

size: NA
J: TRBJ1-1
V: TRBV28
D: NA
CDR3: CASSLSREDTEAFF
DNA: TGTGCCAGCAGTTTATCTCGGGAGGACACTGAAGCTTTCTTT

size: NA
J: TRBJ1-1
V: TRBV28
D: TRBD1
CDR3: CASRSPLDRATEAFF
DNA: TGTGCCAGCAGATCCCCCCTCGACAGGGCCACTGAAGCTTTCTTT

size: NA
J: TRBJ1-2
V: TRBV27
D: TRBD1
CDR3: CASSFLQGAEGYTF
DNA: TGTGCCAGCAGTTTCCTCCAGGGGGCCGAAGGCTACACCTTC

size: NA
J: TRBJ1-4
V: TRBV5-1
D: TRBD1
CDR3: CASSPDRGGEKLFF
DNA: TGCGCCAGCAGCCCGGACAGGGGGGGTGAAAAACTGTTTTTT

size: NA
J: TRBJ2-2
V: TRBV11-3
D: NA
CDR3: CASLGRARTGELFF
DNA: TGTGCCAGCCTCGGGCGGGCCAGGACCGGGGAGCTGTTTTTT

size: NA
J: TRBJ2-2
V: TRBV6-5
D: TRBD2
CDR3: CASSYQAGGRAGELFF
DNA: TGTGCCAGCAGCTACCAAGCGGGGGGGCGGGCCGGGGAGCTGTTTTTT

size: NA
J: TRBJ1-2
V: TRBV19
D: TRBD1
CDR3: CASRTGGGGNYGYTF
DNA: TGTGCCAGCCGTACAGGGGGAGGTGGGAACTATGGCTACACCTTC

size: NA
J: TRBJ1-6
V: TRBV4-1
D: NA
CDR3: CASSQDGGFYNSPLHF
DNA: TGCGCCAGCAGCCAAGATGGAGGTTTCTATAATTCACCCCTCCACTTT

size: once
J: TRBJ1-1
V: TRBV7-9
D: NA
CDR3: CSSSFPGVRNTEAFF
DNA: TGTTCCAGCAGCTTCCCAGGGGTAAGGAACACTGAAGCTTTCTTT

size: NA
J: TRBJ1-1
V: TRBV18
D: NA
CDR3: CASSPGVDLLNTEAFF
DNA: TGTGCCAGCTCACCCGGGGTAGACCTTCTAAACACTGAAGCTTTCTTT

size: once
J: TRBJ2-2
V: TRBV4-1
D: TRBD2
CDR3: CASSQGGSGGPGELFF
DNA: TGCGCCAGCAGCCAAGGAGGTTCGGGGGGACCCGGGGAGCTGTTTTTT

size: NA
J: TRBJ2-7
V: TRBV5-3
D: TRBD2
CDR3: CARSHDLTSGSRYEQYF
DNA: TGTGCCAGAAGCCATGACTTGACTAGCGGGAGTAGGTACGAGCAGTACTTC

size: NA
J: TRBJ2-5
V: TRBV5-1
D: TRBD1
CDR3: CASSLGGQGAEETQYF
DNA: TGCGCCAGCAGCCTGGGCGGACAGGGGGCTGAGGAGACCCAGTACTTC

size: once
J: TRBJ1-1
V: TRBV11-2
D: NA
CDR3: CASSLGRGGNTEAFF
DNA: TGTGCCAGCAGCCTAGGGCGGGGGGGGAACACTGAAGCTTTCTTT

size: NA
J: TRBJ2-1
V: TRBV11-2
D: TRBD1
CDR3: CASSLYWDREFDEQFF
DNA: TGTGCCAGCAGCTTATACTGGGACAGGGAGTTCGATGAGCAGTTCTTC

size: NA
J: TRBJ2-7
V: TRBV27
D: NA
CDR3: CASSNPDSRKQYF
DNA: TGTGCCAGCAGTAATCCCGACTCTCGGAAGCAGTACTTC

size: NA
J: TRBJ2-1
V: TRBV27
D: TRBD1
CDR3: CATINRGNEQFF
DNA: TGTGCCACCATAAACAGGGGGAATGAGCAGTTCTTC

size: NA
J: TRBJ2-1
V: TRBV14
D: NA
CDR3: CASSLLQGVGRYNEQFF
DNA: TGTGCCAGCAGCCTCCTACAGGGGGTCGGGAGGTACAATGAGCAGTTCTTC

size: NA
J: TRBJ1-2
V: TRBV5-1
D: TRBD1
CDR3: CASSLENRGYGYTF
DNA: TGCGCCAGCAGCTTGGAAAACAGGGGGTATGGCTACACCTTC